This TCR beta chain originates from a study of shared clonotypes between healthy human individuals. CD4+ cells were split into CD45RA+ naive and CD45RA-negative memory subsets. The CDR3 runs 16 residues. The V gene's germline CDR1 is SQVTM and CDR2 ANQGSEA. For this clone: What it binds is not known.

Study results and limitations: Researchers found naive subsets generally carried larger estimated richness than memory subsets.

Only in-frame clones appear in the TCRdb table, and some are missing; sequencing was by immunoSEQ multiplex PCR. The sample holds hundreds of thousands of clones, more than 70% seen once. The receptor's source is a woman between 25 and 40 years old in good health. The sequencing input was memory CD4+ T cells sorted from blood. Subset meaning: CD45RA-negative fraction. The chain couples TRBV29-1 to TRBJ2-6, with TRBD1 as a possible D gene (6 bases). The CDR3 is CSVMTGSDSGANVLTF. The DNA for the CDR3 is TGCAGTGTAATGACAGGCTCAGACTCTGGGGCCAACGTCCTGACTTTC. The variable domain in full, completed from reference TRBV29-1 and TRBJ2-6, reads SAVISQKPSRDICQRGTSLTIQCQVDSQVTMMFWYRQQPGQSLTLIATANQGSEATYESGFVIDKFPISRPNLTFSTLTVSNMSPEDSSIYLCSVMTGSDSGANVLTFGAGSRLTVL.